This entry features one TCR beta chain sequence. What it binds is not known. The data were obtained in a study of lymphopenia after photon versus proton radiotherapy. Overall study findings and caveats: After the lymphocyte nadir, photon-treated repertoires showed oligoclonal expansion, especially of CD8+ Temra cells.

Produced via immunoSEQ multiplex PCR; TCRdb's table is partial and in-frame only. The repertoire holds 25,000 to 30,000 clones, with 81% as singletons. Germline CDR1 reads SNHLY; CDR2 reads FYNNEI. Trimming took off 10 bases at V and 1 base at J, with 10 bases between the two ends. This CDR3 spans 12 amino acids. Sequencing was performed on peripheral blood, taken from a patient treated with photon-based radiotherapy. The sequence was collected from a man in his forties or fifties with gastric cancer. The V gene is TRBV2, the J gene TRBJ1-1; perhaps TRBD1 as D (5 bases). Here the CDR3 DNA reads TGTGCCAACCCGGGGCCGAACACTGAAGCTTTCTTT. Protein sequence: CANPGPNTEAFF.